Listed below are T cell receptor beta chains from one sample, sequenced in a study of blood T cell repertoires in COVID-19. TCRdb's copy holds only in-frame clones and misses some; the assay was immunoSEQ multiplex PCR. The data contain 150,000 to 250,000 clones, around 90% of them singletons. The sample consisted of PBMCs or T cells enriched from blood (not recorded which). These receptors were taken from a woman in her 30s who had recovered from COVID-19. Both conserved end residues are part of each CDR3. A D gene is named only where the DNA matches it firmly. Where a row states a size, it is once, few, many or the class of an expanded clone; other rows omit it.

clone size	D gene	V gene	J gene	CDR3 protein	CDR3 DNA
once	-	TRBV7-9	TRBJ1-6	CASSLAGTLHF	TGTGCCAGCAGCTTAGCCGGGACCCTCCACTTT
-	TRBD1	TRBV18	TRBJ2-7	CASSPRGTVRYEQYF	TGTGCCAGCTCACCACGGGGGACAGTCCGGTACGAGCAGTACTTC
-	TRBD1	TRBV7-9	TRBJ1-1	CASTMTGMNTEAFF	TGTGCCAGCACTATGACAGGGATGAACACTGAAGCTTTCTTT
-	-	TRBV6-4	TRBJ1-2	CASRDPSTGYGYTF	TGTGCCAGCAGGGATCCGAGCACAGGGTATGGCTACACCTTC
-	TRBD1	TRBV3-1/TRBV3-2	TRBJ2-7	CASSYGTGVSEQYF	TGTGCCAGCAGCTATGGGACAGGCGTTTCAGAGCAGTACTTC
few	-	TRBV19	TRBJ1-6	CASSIRGANSPLHF	TGTGCCAGTAGTATACGGGGAGCTAATTCACCCCTCCACTTT
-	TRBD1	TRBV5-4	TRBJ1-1	CASRQTGGFTEAFF	TGTGCCAGCAGACAAACAGGGGGTTTCACTGAAGCTTTCTTT
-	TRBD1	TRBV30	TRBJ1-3	CAWSVGTGLSGNTIYF	TGTGCCTGGAGTGTCGGGACAGGTCTCTCTGGAAACACCATATATTTT
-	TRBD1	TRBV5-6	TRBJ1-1	CASSSADRGGSLDTEAFF	TGTGCCAGCAGCTCTGCTGACAGGGGAGGGAGTTTGGACACTGAAGCTTTCTTT
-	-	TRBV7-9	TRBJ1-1	CASSPRLGEAFF	TGTGCCAGCAGCCCTAGACTGGGTGAAGCTTTCTTT
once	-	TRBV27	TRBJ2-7	CASSPEGVRQYF	TGTGCCAGCAGCCCTGAGGGGGTAAGGCAGTACTTC
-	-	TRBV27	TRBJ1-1	CASKMTGGEAFF	TGTGCCAGCAAAATGACAGGCGGCGAAGCTTTCTTT
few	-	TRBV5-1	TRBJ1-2	CASSPRTDYGYTF	TGCGCCAGCAGCCCAAGGACAGACTATGGCTACACCTTC
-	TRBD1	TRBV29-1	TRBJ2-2	CSVEGPGGSGELFF	TGCAGCGTCGAGGGGCCAGGGGGCTCCGGGGAGCTGTTTTTT
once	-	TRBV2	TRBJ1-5	CASSTDGQPQHF	TGTGCCAGCAGTACCGACGGGCAGCCCCAGCATTTT
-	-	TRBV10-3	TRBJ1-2	CAISESTRGGVNYGYTF	TGTGCCATCAGTGAGTCGACTCGAGGGGGAGTAAACTATGGCTACACCTTC
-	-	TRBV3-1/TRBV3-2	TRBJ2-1	CASSQVLSGSYNEQFF	TGTGCCAGCAGCCAAGTGTTAAGCGGGTCCTACAATGAGCAGTTCTTC
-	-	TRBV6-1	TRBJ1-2	CASSEFTVYGYTF	TGTGCCAGCAGTGAATTCACAGTCTATGGCTACACCTTC
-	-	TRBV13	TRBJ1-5	CASSHSGGWGSNQPQHF	TGTGCCAGCAGCCACTCGGGGGGATGGGGAAGCAATCAGCCCCAGCATTTT
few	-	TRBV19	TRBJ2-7	CASSIPGSIYEQYF	TGTGCCAGTAGTATTCCGGGATCCATCTACGAGCAGTACTTC
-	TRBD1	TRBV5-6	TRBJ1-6	CASSLGQGINSPLHF	TGTGCCAGCAGCTTGGGACAGGGGATTAATTCACCCCTCCACTTT
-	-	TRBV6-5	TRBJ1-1	CASTRQINTEAFF	TGTGCCAGCACCCGACAGATAAACACTGAAGCTTTCTTT
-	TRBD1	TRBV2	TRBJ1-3	CASSVDRASGNTIYF	TGTGCCAGCAGTGTGGACAGGGCCTCGGGAAACACCATATATTTT
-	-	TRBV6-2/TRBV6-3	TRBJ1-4	CASSGSTNEKLFF	TGTGCCAGCAGTGGCTCCACTAATGAAAAACTGTTTTTT
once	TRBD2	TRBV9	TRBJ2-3	CASSPRPASGTSDTQYF	TGTGCCAGCAGCCCCCGCCCCGCTAGCGGGACGTCGGATACGCAGTATTTT
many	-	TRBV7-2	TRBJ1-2	CASSLEGDGGYTF	TGTGCCAGCAGCTTAGAAGGGGATGGTGGCTACACCTTC
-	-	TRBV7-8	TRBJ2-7	CASSSSPVEDSYEQYF	TGTGCCAGCAGCTCATCACCCGTAGAAGACTCCTACGAGCAGTACTTC
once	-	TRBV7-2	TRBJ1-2	CASSLGSQGDYGYTF	TGTGCCAGCAGCTTAGGTAGCCAGGGCGACTATGGCTACACCTTC
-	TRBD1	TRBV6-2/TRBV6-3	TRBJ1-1	CASSYSRGRKTEAFF	TGTGCCAGCAGTTACTCCAGGGGGAGGAAGACTGAAGCTTTCTTT
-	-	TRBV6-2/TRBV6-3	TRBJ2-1	CASSEGAEYNEQFF	TGTGCCAGCAGCGAAGGGGCCGAGTACAATGAGCAGTTCTTC